This T cell receptor beta chain was found in a study of control samples from healthy donors and cancer patients (dated by TCRdb to 2018 to 2020). This clone has more than one count but fewer than ten. Its antigen has not been determined. No much larger clone exists at a distance of one base, and base qualities are not known. Relative to germline, V is 2 bases shorter and J is 9 bases shorter, with 14 bases between their ends. The CDR3 holds 14 amino acids from the cysteine to the phenylalanine. Left in the record is the CDR3 DNA by itself, 42 bases read in frame from the first base. Based on the germline V gene, the CDR1 and CDR2 sequences are MNHEY and SVGEGT. Receptors were amplified or captured by the immunoSEQ multiplex PCR assay. Held by TCRdb, this immuneACCESS table contains in-frame sequences only and omits some clones. Under half of the omission traces to an unresolved V gene where checked; the cause of the rest is unknown. This sample gives 350,000 to 450,000 clones in total; 80% to 95% of them show up just once. The ten largest make up around 6.4% of the sample.

This TCR derives from a middle-aged man with head and neck cancer. The sample consisted of PBMCs. This chain is built from TRBV6-2 or TRBV6-3 and TRBJ1-5; 5 matching bases give a weak D call of TRBD1. The CDR3 reads as follows: CASSYTRGGGPQHF. The bases are TGTGCCAGCAGTTACACTAGGGGTGGAGGGCCCCAGCATTTT.